This entry is about one TCR beta chain. This specimen comes from a study of blood T cell repertoires in COVID-19. Germline V CDR1 and CDR2: MNHNS, SASEGT. V was cut by 2 bases and J by 4 bases, with 17 bases left in between. The length of the CDR3 is 16 residues. In the original analysis: The assay estimated nucleated cells by amplifying reference gene primers. Libraries were prepared by immunoSEQ multiplex PCR; TCRdb keeps only in-frame clonotypes and omits some of them. That table gives V, J and clone size, and the DNA gave D and trimming. This sample has about 100,000 clones, with roughly 85% found just once.

The V call is TRBV6-1, the J call TRBJ1-1, with D possibly matching TRBD1 (5 bases). Sequencing was performed on peripheral blood. The TCR sequence derives from an older man with active or convalescent COVID-19. DNA of the CDR3: TGTGCCAGCAGTGAAATAGGTGGGGGAGGGAGCACTGAAGCTTTCTTT. It encodes CASSEIGGGGSTEAFF.